This T cell receptor (beta chain) appears in the sequencing data of a study of blood T cells in healthy people across ages. Findings and caveats of the study: Significant beta diversity loss was already apparent by age roughly 43, declining roughly linearly.

This clonotype was seen a few times. Its antigen is as yet unknown. A second roughly 6 to 11 cycle PCR used barcoded and J-beta primers. Via MiXCR, TCRdb re-called the 5' RACE reads, giving one row per CDR3 protein. The table has 1.2 million to 1.5 million distinct CDR3 sequences, around 39% seen once. Extracted total RNA amounted to at least 6 micrograms for each sample. The source of this sequence is a woman younger than 35 in good health. The sample was blood.

CDR3 nucleotide sequence: TGTGCCAGCAGTCAGGGGACTTCTAAACAGACCCAGTACTTC. It translates to CASSQGTSKQTQYF. J is TRBJ2-5 and V is TRBV7-3; D tentatively fits TRBD1 or TRBD2 (6 bases each). Germline CDR1 reads SGHTA; CDR2 reads FQGTGA. The CDR3 is 14 amino acids. Trimming left V 6 bases short and J 6 bases short, with 17 bases between. Supplemented by reference TRBV7-3 and TRBJ2-5, the full variable domain reads GAGVSQTPSNKVTEKGKYVELRCDPISGHTALYWYRQSLGQGPEFLIYFQGTGAADDSGLPNDRFFAVRPEGSVSTLKIQRTERGDSAVYLCASSQGTSKQTQYFGPGTRLLVL.